This TCR delta chain was recorded in a study of delta chains in infants with herpesvirus infections. Study overall: Postnatally CMV-infected infants were checked for a public fetal Vdelta1/Vgamma8 clonotype.

Gamma-chain- and delta-chain-specific primers converted PBMC RNA into TCR cDNA. TCRdb reanalysed the RT-PCR reads via CATT. The sample yields about 1,300 delta-chain clones, 25% to 35% seen once. The CDR3 loop spans 20 amino acids. Germline CDR1 reads GEAIGNYY; CDR2 reads EKD. The junction had 8 bases not matched to a gene; V was cut back by 0 bases and J by 0 bases. This clone was recorded a few times. Its antigen remains unknown. Findings and caveats of the study: Caveat: small sample size and no race- or environment-matched controls.

The J gene is TRDJ3, the V gene TRDV2; 9 bases match TRDD3. Sequences were derived from peripheral blood, sampled at time point 2 of longitudinal follow-up. This receptor was taken from a human donor who was a Ugandan infant, either HIV-exposed or HIV-unexposed (not recorded which). The CDR3 loop is CACDTVTGGPRSWDTRQMFF. The CDR3 bases are TGTGCCTGTGACACCGTTACTGGGGGACCACGCTCCTGGGACACCCGACAGATGTTTTTC.